The 20 T cell receptor beta chains below all came from one sample that was sequenced in a study of blood T cells in healthy people across ages. For the second PCR, which ran for about 6 to 11 cycles, a sample-barcoded 5' primer and a J-beta primer mix were used. TCRdb used MiXCR to reprocess the 5' RACE reads, holding one entry per CDR3 protein. The sample lists roughly 830,000 distinct CDR3 sequences; around two thirds were seen once. The sequencing sample was made of blood. The receptors were sampled from a man younger than 45 in good health.

The chain joins TRBV6-5 to TRBJ1-5; 7 nucleotides agree with TRBD1. CDR1 and CDR2 (germline): MNHEY, SVGAGI. CDR3 length equals 15 residues. With 5 bases clipped from V and 2 bases from J, the junction kept 6 bases outside the gene matches. CDR3 sequence reads: CASSDGQARNQPQHF. In DNA form, the CDR3 reads TGTGCCAGCAGTGATGGACAGGCTCGCAATCAGCCCCAGCATTTT.

This rearrangement joins TRBV7-8 to TRBJ2-7, with D perhaps matching TRBD1 or TRBD2 (5 bases each). The length of the CDR3 is 14 residues. Trimming took 8 bases from V and 3 from J, leaving 17 bases between them. CDR1 is SGHVS and CDR2 is FQNEAQ in the germline V gene. CDR3 in DNA: TGTGCCAGCGCACACCGGGACGGATACTACGAGCAGTACTTC. It yields the protein CASAHRDGYYEQYF.

This clonotype was detected ten times or more. The chain has TRBV7-3 and TRBJ1-2; tentatively, D is TRBD1 (5 bases). CDR1 SGHTA and CDR2 FQGTGA come from the germline V gene. The CDR3 is 15 residues long. Trimming stripped 0 bases from V and 2 bases from J, with 10 bases between. For the CDR3, the DNA is TGTGCCAGCAGCTTAACGGCGGACACGAACTATGGCTACACCTTC. Amino acid sequence: CASSLTADTNYGYTF.

This clonotype was seen repeatedly, ten times or more. The chain uses TRBV20-1 and TRBJ2-3; 11 bases map to TRBD2. The germline gives CDR1 DFQATT, CDR2 SNEGSKA (reference sequence). The CDR3 spans 16 residues. The ends lost 0 bases at V and 8 bases at J; junction bases unmatched: 10. This CDR3 reads CSARDMTSGAQGTQYF. The CDR3, as DNA: TGCAGTGCTAGAGATATGACTAGCGGGGCTCAAGGTACGCAGTATTTT.

The rearrangement joins TRBV12-5 to TRBJ1-1; no clear D gene. The germline V and J ends were trimmed by 2 bases and 5 bases, with 9 bases remaining between them. Germline-derived CDR1 and CDR2 are LGHNT and FRNRAP. The CDR3 loop spans 13 amino acids. CDR3 amino acids: CASGLSRETEAFF. CDR3 DNA: TGTGCTAGTGGTTTGAGCCGGGAGACTGAAGCTTTCTTT.

There are a few counts of this clonotype. The chain combines TRBV6-5 with TRBJ2-5, with D perhaps matching TRBD1 (6 bases). The end of the DNA aligns better with TRBJ2-7, so the J call may be wrong. Looked up from germline, CDR1 is MNHEY and CDR2 is SVGAGI. The CDR3 consists of 13 residues. CDR3 sequence reads: CASSVEGVYEQYF. For the CDR3, the DNA is TGTGCCAGCAGTGTCGAGGGGGTCTACGAGCAGTACTTC.

V gene TRBV20-1 combines with J gene TRBJ2-3, with 14 bases identical to TRBD2. The CDR3 runs 15 residues. V was pared by 6 bases and J by 1 base, with 3 bases of the junction left unmatched. Germline CDR1 DFQATT, CDR2 SNEGSKA (reference sequence). The CDR3 coding sequence is TGCAGTGCCCAGGGACTAGCGGGGGGCACAGATACGCAGTATTTT. The encoded protein is CSAQGLAGGTDTQYF.

The chain recombines TRBV24-1 with TRBJ2-5; D possibly matches TRBD1 or TRBD2 (5 bases each). The CDR3 has 15 residues. The ends were cut back, 5 bases at V and 0 bases at J, with 12 bases in the middle. Germline V gene lookup returns CDR1 KGHDR and CDR2 SFDVKD. CDR3 region: CATSGDGRYQETQYF. The CDR3 DNA reads TGTGCCACCAGTGGGGACGGAAGGTACCAAGAGACCCAGTACTTC.

The gene calls are TRBV10-3 and TRBJ1-1; 7 bases line up with TRBD1. CDR1 and CDR2 from the germline V gene are ENHRY and SYGVKD. Trimming took 4 bases from V and 0 from J; bases not matched to a gene: 5. The CDR3 extends over 15 amino acids. This chain's CDR3 is CAISGQGSMNTEAFF. Written as DNA, the CDR3 is TGTGCCATCAGTGGACAGGGCTCGATGAACACTGAAGCTTTCTTT.

The gene calls are TRBV2 and TRBJ1-5; a weak D match, TRBD1 (6 bases). V lost 3 bases and J lost 6, with 18 bases in between. Germline CDR1 and CDR2: SNHLY and FYNNEI. The CDR3 has 16 amino acids. CDR3 in amino acids: CASSEARVGASQPQHF. CDR3 nucleotide sequence: TGTGCCAGCAGTGAGGCCCGAGTGGGGGCATCTCAGCCCCAGCATTTT.

V usage is TRBV12-3 or TRBV12-4 and J usage is TRBJ1-2, with TRBD1 as a possible D gene (5 bases). V lost 3 bases and J 6 bases, leaving 11 bases between the germline ends. The CDR3 consists of 13 residues. DNA for the CDR3: TGTGCCAGCAGTTTGGTACAGGCCCATGGCTACACCTTC. Translation gives CASSLVQAHGYTF.

There are a few counts of this clonotype. The chain uses TRBV6-1 and TRBJ2-1; maybe TRBD2 (6 bases). CDR1 is MNHNS, CDR2 SASEGT, per germline. The germline V and J ends were trimmed by 6 bases and 8 bases, with 11 bases remaining between them. The length of the CDR3 is 12 residues. The CDR3 bases are TGTGCCAGCAGGAGGGCTAGCGATGAGCAGTTCTTC. As protein: CASRRASDEQFF.

The rearrangement joins TRBV20-1 to TRBJ1-1, with D possibly matching TRBD1 (6 bases). This CDR3 is 13 amino acids long. CDR1 is DFQATT and CDR2 is SNEGSKA in the germline V gene (reference sequence). Trimming pared 0 bases from V and 3 bases from J, leaving 8 bases between. The CDR3 loop is CSAREDSDTEAFF. CDR3 coding DNA: TGCAGTGCTAGAGAGGACAGTGACACTGAAGCTTTCTTT.

This clonotype was observed a few times. This sequence joins TRBV20-1 and TRBJ1-2; D gene ambiguous. The CDR3 contains 15 residues. Germline V gene lookup returns CDR1 DFQATT and CDR2 SNEGSKA (reference sequence). Trimming took 3 bases from V and 3 from J, leaving 17 bases between them. CDR3 amino acids: CSARETGQAYYGYTF. The DNA for the CDR3 is TGCAGTGCTAGGGAGACCGGGCAAGCCTACTATGGCTACACCTTC.

The chain has TRBV7-3 and TRBJ1-6; 8 nucleotides agree with TRBD1. Germline V gene sequence: CDR1 SGHTA, CDR2 FQGTGA. This CDR3 has 17 residues. After removal of 5 bases from V and 0 bases from J, the junction contained 6 bases not matched to a gene. The chain's CDR3 is CASSPGGPSSYNSPLHF. The CDR3 DNA reads as TGTGCCAGCAGCCCAGGGGGCCCGAGCTCCTATAATTCACCCCTCCACTTT. The full variable domain, rest sourced from reference TRBV7-3 and TRBJ1-6, is GAGVSQTPSNKVTEKGKYVELRCDPISGHTALYWYRQSLGQGPEFLIYFQGTGAADDSGLPNDRFFAVRPEGSVSTLKIQRTERGDSAVYLCASSPGGPSSYNSPLHFGNGTRLTVT.

The chain's CDR3 is CASSLAGRKPTDTQYF. CDR3 nucleotides: TGCGCCAGCAGCTTGGCAGGGCGGAAACCGACAGATACGCAGTATTTT. The chain recombines TRBV5-1 with TRBJ2-3; D may be TRBD1 (5 bases). The CDR3 is 16 amino acids. The ends were cut back, 0 bases at V and 3 bases at J, with 14 bases in the middle. Per the germline V gene, CDR1 is SGHRS and CDR2 is YFSETQ. The full variable domain, completed using reference TRBV5-1 and TRBJ2-3, is KAGVTQTPRYLIKTRGQQVTLSCSPISGHRSVSWYQQTPGQGLQFLFEYFSETQRNKGNFPGRFSGRQFSNSRSEMNVSTLELGDSALYLCASSLAGRKPTDTQYFGPGTRLTVL.

The chain employs TRBV7-2 and TRBJ2-1, with D hard to call. The length of the CDR3 is 14 residues. Per germline, CDR1 SGHTA and CDR2 FQGNSA. V was clipped by 1 base and J by 8 bases, with 12 bases between them. CDR3 loop: CASSLGSEYDEQFF. In nucleotides, the CDR3 is TGTGCCAGCAGCTTAGGTTCAGAATACGATGAGCAGTTCTTC.

The chain recombines TRBV29-1 with TRBJ2-5; 7 bases are shared with TRBD1. V gave up 6 bases and J gave up 2 bases; unmatched junction bases: 9. This CDR3 is built from 14 residues. Germline CDR1 reads SQVTM; CDR2 reads ANQGSEA. In DNA, the CDR3 is TGCAGCGTCGAGACAGGGTTTGATCAAGAGACCCAGTACTTC. Amino acid sequence: CSVETGFDQETQYF. Supplemented by reference TRBV29-1 and TRBJ2-5, the full variable domain reads SAVISQKPSRDICQRGTSLTIQCQVDSQVTMMFWYRQQPGQSLTLIATANQGSEATYESGFVIDKFPISRPNLTFSTLTVSNMSPEDSSIYLCSVETGFDQETQYFGPGTRLLVL.

This clonotype was counted a few times. The J gene is TRBJ2-7, the V gene TRBV20-1; 8 positions agree with TRBD1. The junction had 9 bases not matched to a gene; V was cut back by 6 bases and J by 2 bases. The germline CDR1 and CDR2 sequences are DFQATT and SNEGSKA (reference sequence). The CDR3 runs to 14 residues. CDR3 in amino acids: CSASGTGITYEQYF. The CDR3 nucleotides read TGCAGTGCCTCGGGGACAGGTATCACCTACGAGCAGTACTTC.

This clonotype was seen a handful of times. The chain employs TRBV4-1 and TRBJ2-7, with 7 bases lining up with TRBD1. The CDR3 is made up of 16 amino acids. J lost 1 base, V lost 5 bases, and 11 bases had no gene match. CDR1 is MGHRA, CDR2 YSYEKL, per germline. CDR3: CASSAPGQKTSYEQYF. DNA for the CDR3: TGCGCCAGCAGCGCACCGGGACAGAAAACATCCTACGAGCAGTACTTC.